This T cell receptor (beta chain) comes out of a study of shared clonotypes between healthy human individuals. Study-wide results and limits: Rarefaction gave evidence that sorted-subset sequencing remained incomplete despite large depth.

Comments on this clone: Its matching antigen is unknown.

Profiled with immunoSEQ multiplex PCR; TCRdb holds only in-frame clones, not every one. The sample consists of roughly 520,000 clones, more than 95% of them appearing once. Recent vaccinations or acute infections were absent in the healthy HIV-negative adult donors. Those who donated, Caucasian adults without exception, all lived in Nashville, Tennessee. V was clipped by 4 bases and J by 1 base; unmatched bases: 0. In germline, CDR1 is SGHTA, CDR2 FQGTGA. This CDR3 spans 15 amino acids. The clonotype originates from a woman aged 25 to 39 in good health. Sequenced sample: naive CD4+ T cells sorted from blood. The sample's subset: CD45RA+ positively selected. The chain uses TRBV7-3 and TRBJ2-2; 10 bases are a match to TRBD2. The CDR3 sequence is CASSSSGGNTGELFF. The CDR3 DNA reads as TGTGCCAGCAGCTCTAGCGGGGGGAACACCGGGGAGCTGTTTTTT.